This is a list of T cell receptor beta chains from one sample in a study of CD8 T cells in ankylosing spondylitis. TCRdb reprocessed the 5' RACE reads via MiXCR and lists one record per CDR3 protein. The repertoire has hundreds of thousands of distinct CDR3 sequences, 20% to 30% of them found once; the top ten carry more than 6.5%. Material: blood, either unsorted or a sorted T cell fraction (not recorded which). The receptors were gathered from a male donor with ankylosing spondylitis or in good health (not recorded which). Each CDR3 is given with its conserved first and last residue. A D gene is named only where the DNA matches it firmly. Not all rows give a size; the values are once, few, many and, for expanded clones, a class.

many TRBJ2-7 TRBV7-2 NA TGTGCCAGCAGCTATGGAGGGGGCGACGAGCAGTACTTC CASSYGGGDEQYF
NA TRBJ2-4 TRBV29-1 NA NA CSVGSVGPGIQYF
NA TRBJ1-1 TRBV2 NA TGTGCCGGAATATCGGGGGTTGACACTGAAGCTTTCTTT CAGISGVDTEAFF
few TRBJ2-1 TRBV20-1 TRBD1 TGCAGTGCTAGACGGGGACAGAAAGACAATGAGCAGTTCTTC CSARRGQKDNEQFF
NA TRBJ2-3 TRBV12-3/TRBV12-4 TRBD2 TGTGCCAGCAGGCGACGAGCGGGAGTTAGTACAGATACGCAGTATTTT CASRRRAGVSTDTQYF
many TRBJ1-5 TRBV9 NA TGTGCCAGCCGGATTGGCGGAACGAATCAGCCCCAGCATTTT CASRIGGTNQPQHF
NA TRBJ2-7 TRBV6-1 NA TGTGCCAGCAGCCCAAGTGGGACACCCTACGAGCAGTACTTC CASSPSGTPYEQYF
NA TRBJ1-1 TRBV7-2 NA TGTGCCAGCAGCGTGGCCGGGTTTTCTTACACTGAAGCTTTCTTT CASSVAGFSYTEAFF
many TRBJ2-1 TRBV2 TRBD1 TGTGCCAGCAGTAGGACAGGACTGGGGTACAATGAGCAGTTCTTC CASSRTGLGYNEQFF
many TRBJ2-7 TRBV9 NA TGTGCCAGCAGCCCGCGTATCAGTGAGTCCTACGAGCAGTACTTC CASSPRISESYEQYF
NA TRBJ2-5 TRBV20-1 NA TGCAGTGCTTCGGGGGACAGCCGAACGACCCAGTACTTC CSASGDSRTTQYF
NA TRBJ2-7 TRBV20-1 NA TGCAGTGCGGGGGGCAGGGACCGCTCCTACGAGCAGTACTTC CSAGGRDRSYEQYF
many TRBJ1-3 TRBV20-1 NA TGCAGTGCTAGAACCGCCGGATCTGGAAACACCATATATTTT CSARTAGSGNTIYF
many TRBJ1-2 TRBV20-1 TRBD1 TGCAGTGCTAGACAGGGGGCTTGGGGCTACACCTTC CSARQGAWGYTF
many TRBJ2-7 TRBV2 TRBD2 TGTGCCAGCACAAGACTAGCCCCAACCGACGAGCAGTACTTC CASTRLAPTDEQYF
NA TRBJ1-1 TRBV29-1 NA TGCAGCTGCGCGCGGGGTAACGCTGAAGCTTTCTTT CSCARGNAEAFF
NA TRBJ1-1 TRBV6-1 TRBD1 TGTGCCAGCAGAAGACACAGGGGACCTCTGGGAGCTTTCTTT CASRRHRGPLGAFF
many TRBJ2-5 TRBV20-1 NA TGCAGTGCCCCGACACTTAAAGAGACCCAGTACTTC CSAPTLKETQYF
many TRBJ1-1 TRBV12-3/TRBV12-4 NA TGTGCCAGCAGGGGTGGAACGAACACTGAAGCTTTCTTT CASRGGTNTEAFF
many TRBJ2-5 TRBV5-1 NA TGCGCCAGCAGCCAAGGGGACGGATCGTACCAAGAGACCCAGTACTTC CASSQGDGSYQETQYF
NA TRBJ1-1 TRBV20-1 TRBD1 TGCAGTGCTAGAGATCAGACAGGGGGGCTCAAGTCTGAAGCTTTCTTT CSARDQTGGLKSEAFF
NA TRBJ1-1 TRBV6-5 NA TGTGCCAGCAGGGGAAGGGACTCTGAAGCTTTCTTT CASRGRDSEAFF
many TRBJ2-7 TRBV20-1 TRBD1 TGCAGTGCTAAAAGGACAGGGTTCTACGAGCAGTACTTC CSAKRTGFYEQYF
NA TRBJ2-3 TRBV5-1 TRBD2 TGCGCCAGCAGCTTACGACTAGCGGGAAAGACAGATACGCAGTATTTT CASSLRLAGKTDTQYF
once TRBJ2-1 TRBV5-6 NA TGTGCCAGCAGCTTGGGGCGGACGGGGAGCAATGAGCAGTTCTTC CASSLGRTGSNEQFF
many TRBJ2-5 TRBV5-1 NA TGCGCCAGCCGACAGGACCCTAGCGAGACCCAGTACTTC CASRQDPSETQYF
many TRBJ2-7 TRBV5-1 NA TGCGCCAGCAGCTTGGATCCTACCTCCTATAGCTACGAGCAGTACTTC CASSLDPTSYSYEQYF
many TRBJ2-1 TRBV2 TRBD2 TGTGCCAGCAGTGGACTAGCGGGGAGGGGGTTCTTC CASSGLAGRGFF
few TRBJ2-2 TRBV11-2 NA TGTGCCAGCAGCCCGATAGTGGCCGGGGAGCTGTTTTTT CASSPIVAGELFF
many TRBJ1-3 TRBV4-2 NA TGTGCCAGCAGCCAAGTAGTAGGGAAAGCGTCTGGAAACACCATATATTTT CASSQVVGKASGNTIYF
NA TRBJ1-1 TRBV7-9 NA TGTGCCAGCAGCTCTCAGGCCGGGAGAACTGAAGCTTTCTTT CASSSQAGRTEAFF
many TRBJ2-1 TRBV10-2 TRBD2 TGCGCCAGCACTGAACGGCTAGCGGATGTTGAGCAGTTCTTC CASTERLADVEQFF
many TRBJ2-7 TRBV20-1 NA TGCAGTACCCAAGGGGAGAGCTCCTACGAGCAGTACTTC CSTQGESSYEQYF
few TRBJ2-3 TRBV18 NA TGTGCCAGCTCTCAACATGGAGATACGCAGTATTTT CASSQHGDTQYF
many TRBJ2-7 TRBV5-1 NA TGCGCCAGCAGCTTGCGCCGGGACATCTCCTACGAGCAGTACTTC CASSLRRDISYEQYF
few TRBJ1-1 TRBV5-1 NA TGCGCCAGCAGCTTACCAGGGTCTGAAGCTTTCTTT CASSLPGSEAFF
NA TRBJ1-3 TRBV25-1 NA TGTGCCAGCAGTGAACCGGGACATTCCTCTGGAAACACCATATATTTT CASSEPGHSSGNTIYF
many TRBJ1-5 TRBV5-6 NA TGTGCCAGCAGCCAGCTCGCGAAGAAGGAGCCCCAGCATTTT CASSQLAKKEPQHF
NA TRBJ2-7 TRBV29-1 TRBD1 TGCAGCGTTGGACAGGGGGGAACCTACGAGCAGTACTTC CSVGQGGTYEQYF
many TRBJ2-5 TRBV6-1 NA TGTGCCAGCAGTGAAGAGATACACGGATCCGCGACCCAGTACTTC CASSEEIHGSATQYF
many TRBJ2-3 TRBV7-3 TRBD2 TGTGCCAGCAGCCGAGGGACTAGCGGGAGAACCGATACGCAGTATTTT CASSRGTSGRTDTQYF
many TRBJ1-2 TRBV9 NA TGTGCCAGCAGCGCTGGGTGGGATCGTGGCTACACCTTC CASSAGWDRGYTF
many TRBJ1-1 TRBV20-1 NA TGCAGTGCTAGACGCCCGGGACAGAACACTGAAGCTTTCTTT CSARRPGQNTEAFF
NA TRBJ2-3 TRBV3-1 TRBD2 TGTGCCAGCAGCCGAACTTCCGGGACTAGCGGTCACACAGATACGCAGTATTTT CASSRTSGTSGHTDTQYF
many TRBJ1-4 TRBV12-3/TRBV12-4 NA TGTGCCAGCAGCACGGGGCTCACTAATGAAAAACTGTTTTTT CASSTGLTNEKLFF
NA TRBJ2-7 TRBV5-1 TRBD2 TGCGCCAGCAGCTGGGCCTTGACTAGCGGAGGCTACGAGCAGTACTTC CASSWALTSGGYEQYF
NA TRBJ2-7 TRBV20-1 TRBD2 TGCAGTGCTAGTCCGAGCGGGAGATTCTACGAGCAGTACTTC CSASPSGRFYEQYF
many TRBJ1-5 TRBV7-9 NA TGTGCCAGCAGCTTAGCGACCGGGGGCAGAGGCCAGCCCCAGCATTTT CASSLATGGRGQPQHF
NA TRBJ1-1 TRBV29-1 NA TGCAGCGTTGAAGTCGGGACGGCTTCGAACACTGAAGCTTTCTTT CSVEVGTASNTEAFF
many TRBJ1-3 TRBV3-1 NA TGTGCCAGCAGCTTCCCCGGGATCTCTGGAAACACCATATATTTT CASSFPGISGNTIYF
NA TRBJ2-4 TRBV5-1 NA TGCGCCAGCAGCTTGGTAGGGCTCGCGTCCGAAAACATTCAGTACTTC CASSLVGLASENIQYF
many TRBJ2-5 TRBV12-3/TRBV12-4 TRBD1 TGTGCCAGCAGCCCGGGACAGGGGGATCAAGAGACCCAGTACTTC CASSPGQGDQETQYF
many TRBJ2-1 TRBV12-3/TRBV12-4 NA TGTGCCAGCAGTTTAAACGCGCAATACAATGAGCAGTTCTTC CASSLNAQYNEQFF